Shown below are 26 T cell receptor beta chains from a single sample sequenced in a study of shared clonotypes between healthy human individuals. Measured with immunoSEQ multiplex PCR; TCRdb has only the in-frame clones, and not every one. Among 2 million to 2.5 million clones listed, just under 95% were seen once. The sequencing input was naive CD4+ T cells from PBMCs. Subset denoted: CD45RA+ positively selected. The receptors shown here come from a man between 18 and 35 years old in good health. Some clones in this sample may be carry-over from other donors' samples.

This clone came up once. The chain recombines TRBV7-9 with TRBJ2-1; 7 nucleotides agree with TRBD1. Germline values: CDR1 SEHNR, CDR2 FQNEAQ (reference sequence). The junction had 6 bases not matched to a gene; V was cut back by 2 bases and J by 5 bases. CDR3 length: 15 amino acids. CDR3 DNA: TGTGCCAGCAGCTTAACAACAGGGGCCCACAATGAGCAGTTCTTC. Translation gives CASSLTTGAHNEQFF.

With respect to this clone: Other DNA sequences in this sample translate to the same CDR3. This chain connects TRBV18 to TRBJ2-1; 14 bases match TRBD2. Losses at the gene ends were 0 bases for V and 7 bases for J; bases not matched to a gene: 2. Germline-derived CDR1 and CDR2 are KGHSH and LQKENI. The CDR3 has 16 amino acids. CDR3 in DNA: TGTGCCAGCTCACCACCTGGACTAGCGGGGGGTAATGAGCAGTTCTTC. It specifies CASSPPGLAGGNEQFF.

V is TRBV6-1 and J is TRBJ2-7; D is possibly TRBD2 (6 bases). The CDR3 is 14 residues long. CDR1 and CDR2 (germline): MNHNS, SASEGT. Between the trimmed V and J ends, which lost 9 bases and 4 bases, there was a span of 19 bases. The CDR3 reads CASWGELVFYEQYF. CDR3 bases: TGTGCCAGTTGGGGGGAACTTGTATTTTACGAGCAGTACTTC.

J is TRBJ1-4 and V is TRBV28, with D possibly TRBD1 on 6 matching bases. This CDR3 is built from 15 residues. The germline gives CDR1 MDHEN, CDR2 SYDVKM. Trimming pared 5 bases from V and 7 bases from J, leaving 17 bases between. The CDR3 loop is CASSLAQGTGEKLFF. CDR3 nucleotides: TGTGCCAGCAGTCTCGCACAGGGAACGGGTGAAAAACTGTTTTTT.

This chain joins TRBV5-1 and TRBJ2-2, with D perhaps matching TRBD1 or TRBD2 (5 bases each). The CDR3 consists of 15 residues. V gave up 3 bases and J gave up 1 base, with 10 bases separating them. Germline loops: CDR1 SGHRS, CDR2 YFSETQ. CDR3 DNA sequence: TGCGCCAGCAGCTCGGGACGGAAGAACACCGGGGAGCTGTTTTTT. Translation: CASSSGRKNTGELFF.

The J gene is TRBJ2-3, the V gene TRBV6-1, with TRBD2 as a possible D gene (6 bases). CDR3 length equals 15 residues. In germline, CDR1 is MNHNS, CDR2 SASEGT. Trimming cost V 1 base and J 2 bases, with 10 bases left between them. CDR3 region: CASSEVVAVTDTQYF. The CDR3 region has the DNA TGTGCCAGCAGTGAAGTGGTAGCGGTCACAGATACGCAGTATTTT.

This sequence joins TRBV30 and TRBJ2-3, with a possible D match to TRBD2 (6 bases). Germline CDR1 GTSNPN, CDR2 SVGIG (reference sequence). Trimming took off 0 bases at V and 2 bases at J, with 12 bases between the two ends. CDR3 length equals 15 residues. The CDR3: CAWSVGTHNTDTQYF. The DNA for the CDR3 is TGTGCCTGGAGTGTCGGGACTCATAACACAGATACGCAGTATTTT.

V and J are TRBV6-4 and TRBJ2-1, with no clear D. Germline lookup yields CDR1 MRHNA and CDR2 SNTAGT. Trimming pared 7 bases from V and 6 bases from J, leaving 16 bases between. The CDR3 totals 14 residues. The CDR3 DNA is TGTGCCAGCAAGGTCGAAGTTGTAGCCAATGAGCAGTTCTTC. Encoded protein: CASKVEVVANEQFF.

The chain has TRBV18 and TRBJ2-1; TRBD1 matches at 7 bases. The CDR3 totals 13 residues. Germline CDR1 and CDR2: KGHSH and LQKENI. Trimming removed 2 bases from V and 13 bases from J; junction bases left unmatched: 8. The CDR3 protein is CASSPKTQGDQFF. CDR3 sequence (DNA): TGTGCCAGCTCACCAAAAACTCAGGGGGACCAGTTCTTC. Full variable domain (remainder filled in from reference TRBV18 and TRBJ2-1): NAGVMQNPRHLVRRRGQEARLRCSPMKGHSHVYWYRQLPEEGLKFMVYLQKENIIDESGMPKERFSAEFPKEGPSILRIQQVVRGDSAAYFCASSPKTQGDQFFGPGTRLTVL.

The rearrangement links TRBV27 to TRBJ1-5, with TRBD1 identical over 9 bases. J was trimmed by 4 bases and V by 5 bases; bases with no gene match: 15. In germline, CDR1 is MNHEY, CDR2 SMNVEV (reference sequence). This CDR3 is built from 18 residues. CDR3 residues: CASSPGTGRGVKNQPQHF. The CDR3 bases are TGTGCCAGCAGTCCCGGGACAGGGAGGGGGGTAAAAAATCAGCCCCAGCATTTT.

The chain recombines TRBV5-1 with TRBJ2-3, with no clear D. This CDR3 spans 16 amino acids. V lost 0 bases and J 4 bases, leaving 15 bases between the germline ends. CDR1 SGHRS and CDR2 YFSETQ come from the germline V gene. In nucleotides, the CDR3 is TGCGCCAGCAGCTTGGCGACTGCGCTTCCCCCAGATACGCAGTATTTT. Amino acid sequence: CASSLATALPPDTQYF.

The V call is TRBV5-1, the J call TRBJ2-3; TRBD2 might be the D (6 bases). V lost 0 bases and J lost 0, with 11 bases in between. The length of the CDR3 is 16 residues. CDR1 is SGHRS and CDR2 is YFSETQ in the germline V gene. The CDR3 DNA reads TGCGCCAGCAGCTTGGAGGTCGGGACTAGCACAGATACGCAGTATTTT. Protein: CASSLEVGTSTDTQYF.

The V call is TRBV15, the J call TRBJ1-1; D perhaps matches TRBD1 (6 bases). This CDR3 has 15 amino acids. The ends were cut back, 5 bases at V and 0 bases at J, with 13 bases in the middle. Germline CDR1 reads LNHNV; CDR2 reads YYDKDF (reference sequence). The CDR3 DNA follows: TGTGCCACCAGCCGGAGGGGGGGCATGAACACTGAAGCTTTCTTT. This encodes CATSRRGGMNTEAFF.

The chain has TRBV7-9 and TRBJ2-3, with 7 positions matching TRBD2. Trimming at V came to 4 bases and at J to 2 bases, leaving 18 bases not matched to a gene. There are 19 residues in the CDR3. Germline lookup yields CDR1 SEHNR and CDR2 FQNEAQ (reference sequence). Written as DNA, the CDR3 is TGTGCCAGCAGCTACATACTCAGACCCGGGACTAACCCCACAGATACGCAGTATTTT. This gives the protein CASSYILRPGTNPTDTQYF.

The rearrangement uses TRBV4-1 and TRBJ2-7; no firm D call. The CDR3 covers 15 residues. Germline-derived CDR1 and CDR2 are MGHRA and YSYEKL. V was clipped by 0 bases and J by 0 bases, with 9 bases between them. CDR3 sequence reads: CASSQDPADSYEQYF. CDR3 nucleotide sequence: TGCGCCAGCAGCCAAGATCCTGCAGACTCCTACGAGCAGTACTTC.

The chain recombines TRBV5-1 with TRBJ2-5; possibly TRBD2 for D (5 bases). The germline CDR1 and CDR2 sequences are SGHRS and YFSETQ. Trimming shortened V by 4 bases and J by 2 bases, and 18 bases separated the two germline ends. The CDR3 is 16 residues long. The CDR3 DNA is TGCGCCAGCAGCGGGCTACCGGGATCCCCACAAGAGACCCAGTACTTC. This encodes CASSGLPGSPQETQYF.

This chain joins TRBV4-2 and TRBJ2-1; D is possibly TRBD1 or TRBD2 (5 bases each). CDR3 length: 17 residues. V lost 0 bases, J lost 9 bases, and 21 bases lay in between. Germline V gives CDR1 LGHNA, CDR2 YNFKEQ. CDR3: CASSQDISGRGVFEQFF. CDR3 DNA: TGTGCCAGCAGCCAAGATATCAGTGGGAGAGGGGTTTTTGAGCAGTTCTTC.

The rearrangement links TRBV5-1 to TRBJ2-6, with no clear D. Germline V CDR1 and CDR2: SGHRS, YFSETQ. V was trimmed by 4 bases and J by 1 base, leaving 12 bases between them. The CDR3 has 16 amino acids. The CDR3 reads CASSPDEPSGANVLTF. CDR3 DNA sequence: TGCGCCAGCAGCCCGGACGAGCCTTCTGGGGCCAACGTCCTGACTTTC.

This clone was seen a single time. The V and J genes are TRBV5-6 and TRBJ2-6; 9 bases are shared with TRBD1. The germline gives CDR1 SGHDT, CDR2 YYEEEE. The CDR3 is made up of 18 amino acids. V was clipped by 0 bases and J by 1 base; unmatched bases: 5. CDR3 nucleotide sequence: TGTGCCAGCAGCTTGGTGGGACAGGGTTCTTCTGGGGCCAACGTCCTGACTTTC. Translation: CASSLVGQGSSGANVLTF.

The chain combines TRBV6-6 with TRBJ2-4; 8 nucleotides match TRBD2. V was pared by 0 bases and J by 6 bases, with 7 bases of the junction left unmatched. The CDR3 is made up of 16 amino acids. The germline CDR1 and CDR2 sequences are MNHNY and SVGAGI (reference sequence). The CDR3, as DNA: TGTGCCAGCAGTTACTCGATTACCCGGGGGGGAAACATTCAGTACTTC. Translated, it gives CASSYSITRGGNIQYF.

The gene calls are TRBV28 and TRBJ2-7, with D perhaps TRBD1 or TRBD2 (5 bases each). The CDR3 covers 14 residues. The germline gives CDR1 MDHEN, CDR2 SYDVKM. Trimming stripped 6 bases from V and 3 bases from J, with 15 bases between. This CDR3 is CASSPPGTYYEQYF. CDR3 sequence (DNA): TGTGCCAGCAGCCCTCCCGGGACGTACTACGAGCAGTACTTC.

The rearrangement links TRBV5-1 to TRBJ1-4; 7 bases are shared with TRBD1. In germline, CDR1 is SGHRS, CDR2 YFSETQ. V dropped 6 bases and J dropped 7; count of bases not matched to a gene: 12. The CDR3 is 15 amino acids. The CDR3 sequence: CASNPGGGWGEKLFF. Here the CDR3 DNA reads TGCGCCAGCAACCCCGGAGGGGGCTGGGGTGAAAAACTGTTTTTT.

The rearrangement joins TRBV6-5 to TRBJ2-2; no clear D gene. The CDR3 loop spans 14 amino acids. Germline V gene lookup returns CDR1 MNHEY and CDR2 SVGAGI. V lost 2 bases, J lost 5 bases, and 9 bases lay in between. This CDR3 is CASSYVALTGELFF. In DNA form, the CDR3 reads TGTGCCAGCAGTTACGTCGCGTTGACCGGGGAGCTGTTTTTT.

The chain is built from TRBV29-1 and TRBJ1-2; no firm D call. The germline V and J ends were trimmed by 0 bases and 4 bases, with 15 bases remaining between them. The V gene's germline CDR1 is SQVTM and CDR2 ANQGSEA. CDR3 length: 15 residues. CDR3 DNA sequence: TGCAGCGTTGAAGATTTTGGTGGCTTCGGCTATGGCTACACCTTC. It translates to CSVEDFGGFGYGYTF. The full variable domain, completed using reference TRBV29-1 and TRBJ1-2, is SAVISQKPSRDICQRGTSLTIQCQVDSQVTMMFWYRQQPGQSLTLIATANQGSEATYESGFVIDKFPISRPNLTFSTLTVSNMSPEDSSIYLCSVEDFGGFGYGYTFGSGTRLTVV.

The V and J genes are TRBV18 and TRBJ1-2; D remains ambiguous. This CDR3 has 14 amino acids. Per germline, CDR1 KGHSH and CDR2 LQKENI. Trimming pared 0 bases from V and 1 base from J, leaving 6 bases between. This CDR3 reads CASSPPPVNYGYTF. The CDR3 DNA is TGTGCCAGCTCACCACCGCCGGTTAACTATGGCTACACCTTC.

This chain uses TRBV2 with TRBJ1-1, with D perhaps TRBD1 (5 bases). From germline, CDR1 is SNHLY and CDR2 FYNNEI. The CDR3 contains 15 residues. V lost 6 bases and J lost 1, with 15 bases in between. The CDR3 region has the DNA TGTGCCAGCAGGGGAAAGGGACGGCGGAACACTGAAGCTTTCTTT. It is translated as CASRGKGRRNTEAFF.